The rows below give T cell receptor beta chains drawn from one sample of a study of cytomegalovirus exposure and HLA in healthy donors. Measured with immunoSEQ multiplex PCR; TCRdb has only the in-frame clones, and not every one. The table has 110,000 to 150,000 clones, around 77% seen once. The sample was PBMCs. These receptors originate from a young man in good health and CMV-seronegative. The CDR3 runs from the conserved cysteine through the conserved F or W. The order of the fields is V gene, CDR3 length, J gene, clone size, D gene, CDR3 DNA, CDR3 protein. D genes are given only for firm matches. The listing skips clone size in some rows; elsewhere it reads once, few, many or a size class.

>TRBV6-5|16|TRBJ2-1|.|.
TGTGCCAGCAGTTACTCTAGCGGCAGCTCCTACAATGAGCAGTTCTTC
CASSYSSGSSYNEQFF
>TRBV11-2|16|TRBJ2-5|.|.
TGTGCCAGCAGCTTAGGTCTTTGGGACAACCAAGAGACCCAGTACTTC
CASSLGLWDNQETQYF
>TRBV6-5|12|TRBJ1-1|.|TRBD1
TGTGCCAGCTATAAGGACAGGGCTGGTGCTTTCTTT
CASYKDRAGAFF
>TRBV7-2|14|TRBJ1-5|few|.
TGTGCCAGCAGCATGGACAGCCGCAATCAGCCCCAGCATTTT
CASSMDSRNQPQHF
>TRBV6-5|15|TRBJ1-6|.|TRBD1
TGTGCCAGCAGTTCAGGGGGACGGGTCGGGTCACCCCTCCACTTT
CASSSGGRVGSPLHF
>TRBV5-1|14|TRBJ2-5|.|.
TGCGCCAGCAGCGTAGGGACTTTCCAAGAGACCCAGTACTTC
CASSVGTFQETQYF
>TRBV18|16|TRBJ2-2|.|.
TGTGCCAGCTCACCAGGCCCGGGACAGAACACCGGGGAGCTGTTTTTT
CASSPGPGQNTGELFF
>TRBV6-1|14|TRBJ1-1|few|.
TGTGCCAGCAGTGAAGCGCGGGGGAACACTGAAGCTTTCTTT
CASSEARGNTEAFF
>TRBV13|16|TRBJ1-1|.|.
TGTGCCAGCAGCTTAGGCCCCGGGGGGCTCAACACTGAAGCTTTCTTT
CASSLGPGGLNTEAFF
>TRBV11-3|14|TRBJ2-3|.|TRBD1
TGTGCCAGCAGCTCCAGACAGGGGATGGATACGCAGTATTTT
CASSSRQGMDTQYF
>TRBV7-6|17|TRBJ2-7|.|TRBD1
TGTGCCAGCAGCTTAGGAAAGGGGGCGACAAGCTCCTACGAGCAGTACTTC
CASSLGKGATSSYEQYF
>TRBV11-2|14|TRBJ2-7|.|.
TGTGCCAGCAGCTTATATACCGGGGTCAACGAGCAGTACTTC
CASSLYTGVNEQYF
>TRBV5-4|17|TRBJ2-6|.|.
TGTGCCAGCAGCTTCCCTACCGGGAACTCTGGGGCCAACGTCCTGACTTTC
CASSFPTGNSGANVLTF
>TRBV29-1|14|TRBJ2-1|.|TRBD1
TGCAGCGTAGTGGCCGGGACAGTACACAATGAGCAGTTCTTC
CSVVAGTVHNEQFF
>TRBV6-5|14|TRBJ2-1|.|.
TGTGCCAGCACCAAAGGGGGGGGGAACAATGAGCAGTTCTTC
CASTKGGGNNEQFF
>TRBV4-2|16|TRBJ1-5|.|.
TGTGCCAGCAGCCCGCGGGCAAAACTTAGCAATCAGCCCCAGCATTTT
CASSPRAKLSNQPQHF
>TRBV5-6|15|TRBJ2-1|few|TRBD2
TGTGCCAGCAGCTGGTCGGCGGGGGGCCTCAATGAGCAGTTCTTC
CASSWSAGGLNEQFF
>TRBV6-5|15|TRBJ1-2|.|.
TGTGCCAGCAGTCTCCGTCGGACTGTGAACTATGGCTACACCTTC
CASSLRRTVNYGYTF
>TRBV27|14|TRBJ2-7|.|.
TGTGCCAGCAGTTTAACATCGGGTAACTACGAGCAGTACTTC
CASSLTSGNYEQYF
>TRBV6-1|11|TRBJ2-1|.|.
TGTGCCAGCAGGGAGTACAATGAGCAGTTCTTC
CASREYNEQFF
>TRBV30|13|TRBJ1-5|few|TRBD1
TGTGCCTGGAAGGGACAGGGATCTCAGCCCCAGCATTTT
CAWKGQGSQPQHF
>TRBV2|13|TRBJ2-7|.|.
TGTGCCAGCAGAGAGACAGCGCCCTACGAGCAGTACTTC
CASRETAPYEQYF
>TRBV11-2|13|TRBJ1-6|.|.
TGTGCCAGCAGCTTGACAGTAAATTCACCCCTCCACTTT
CASSLTVNSPLHF
>TRBV7-2|15|TRBJ2-3|.|TRBD2
TGTGCCAGCAGTGCTAGCGGGAAAAGCACAGATACGCAGTATTTT
CASSASGKSTDTQYF
>TRBV6-6|14|TRBJ1-5|.|TRBD1
TGTGCCAGCAGGTATCGACAGGGGTCTCAGCCCCAGCATTTT
CASRYRQGSQPQHF
>TRBV5-4|17|TRBJ1-2|.|TRBD1
TGTGCCAGCAGCTTGGGACACAGGGGGATCTTGGGCTATGGCTACACCTTC
CASSLGHRGILGYGYTF
>TRBV6-5|16|TRBJ2-1|.|TRBD2
TGTGCCAGCAGTTACGGGGTAGCGGGGGCCTACAATGAGCAGTTCTTC
CASSYGVAGAYNEQFF
>TRBV6-6|13|TRBJ2-7|.|.
TGTGCCAGCAGCAGAGACGGGGGCTACGAGCAGTACTTC
CASSRDGGYEQYF
>TRBV9|16|TRBJ1-2|.|.
TGTGCCAGCAGCGTAGACCTGATGGGCCAGGACTATGGCTACACCTTC
CASSVDLMGQDYGYTF
>TRBV11-2|14|TRBJ2-7|.|.
TGTGCCAGCAGCTTAGGGGGGGAAATGCGCGAGCAGTACTTC
CASSLGGEMREQYF
>TRBV6-6|10|TRBJ1-1|few|.
TGTGCCAGCAGGGAGTTGGAAGCTTTCTTT
CASRELEAFF
>TRBV10-3|16|TRBJ1-5|.|.
TGTGCCATCAGTGACGGAGGAGGATGGGGCAATCAGCCCCAGCATTTT
CAISDGGGWGNQPQHF
>TRBV4-3|17|TRBJ2-5|once|TRBD2
TGCGCCAGCAGCCAAGATTGGACTAGCGGGGGGCCAGAGACCCAGTACTTC
CASSQDWTSGGPETQYF
>TRBV15|19|TRBJ2-1|.|TRBD2
TGTGCCACCAGCAGAGGGGGCCGGGGGGGGCCCAGCTCCTACAATGAGCAGTTCTTC
CATSRGGRGGPSSYNEQFF
>TRBV4-3|16|TRBJ1-5|.|.
TGCGCCAGCAGCCAAGATCTCAGGGCCCCCATGTGGCCCCAGCATTTT
CASSQDLRAPMWPQHF
>TRBV9|15|TRBJ1-2|.|TRBD1
TGTGCCAGCAGCGCCGCTGGACAGGCTGGCTATGGCTACACCTTC
CASSAAGQAGYGYTF
>TRBV4-3|15|TRBJ2-7|.|TRBD2
TGCGCCAGCAGCCAAGATAGCGGGAGGTCCTACGAGCAGTACTTC
CASSQDSGRSYEQYF
>TRBV30|15|TRBJ2-2|.|.
TGTGCCTGGAGAGAACCTAGGAGGGTCACCGGGGAGCTGTTTTTT
CAWREPRRVTGELFF
>TRBV5-4|13|TRBJ1-2|.|.
TGTGCCAGCAGCCCGGGACACGTGGATGGCTACACCTTC
CASSPGHVDGYTF
>TRBV6-5|15|TRBJ1-2|few|.
TGTGCCAGCAGTTACTACGGACCACTAGGCATTGGCTACACCTTC
CASSYYGPLGIGYTF
>TRBV7-8|19|TRBJ1-5|.|.
TGTGCCAGCAGACCCTCCCTGGGGGGATATTTGGGGGAGAATCAGCCCCAGCATTTT
CASRPSLGGYLGENQPQHF
>TRBV7-3|15|TRBJ2-1|.|.
TGTGCCAGCAGTCCTATAGCGGCCTCCTACAATGAGCAGTTCTTC
CASSPIAASYNEQFF
>TRBV4-1|18|TRBJ2-1|.|TRBD2
TGCGCCAGCAGCCAGAACGCTGCGGGGGGACGGCTGGGGAATGAGCAGTTCTTC
CASSQNAAGGRLGNEQFF
>TRBV6-5|15|TRBJ1-1|.|TRBD1
TGTGCCAGCAGCCGGGACAGGGTTTTGGGGACTGAAGCTTTCTTT
CASSRDRVLGTEAFF
>TRBV7-8|15|TRBJ2-7|.|TRBD1
TGTGCCAGCAGTTCCAAGGGACAGGGGACCAACGAGCAGTACTTC
CASSSKGQGTNEQYF
>TRBV29-1|13|TRBJ1-6|.|.
TGCAGCGTTGTCGAGAGCGATAATTCACCCCTCCACTTT
CSVVESDNSPLHF
>TRBV7-9|13|TRBJ2-1|.|.
TGTGCCAGCAGCAAGCCACAGGTCAATGAGCAGTTCTTC
CASSKPQVNEQFF
>TRBV4-3|15|TRBJ2-3|.|TRBD1
TGCGCCAGCAGCGCCCGGACAGGGGGCGCGGATACGCAGTATTTT
CASSARTGGADTQYF
>TRBV11-1|16|TRBJ2-3|.|TRBD1
TGTGCCAGCAGCAGGGTTGGGGGGACAGGGACAGATACGCAGTATTTT
CASSRVGGTGTDTQYF
>TRBV7-2|14|TRBJ2-5|.|.
TGTGCCAGCAGCATAAGGGACTCCGCGGAGACCCAGTACTTC
CASSIRDSAETQYF
>TRBV4-2|16|TRBJ2-7|.|.
TGTGCCAGCAGCCAAGATCAGGGTTTAAGCTCCTACGAGCAGTACTTC
CASSQDQGLSSYEQYF
>TRBV6-5|14|TRBJ2-5|.|.
TGTGCCAGCAGTTATACCGGGACACTGAAGACCCAGTACTTC
CASSYTGTLKTQYF
>TRBV19|15|TRBJ2-1|few|.
TGTGCCAGTAACCTCGAGGGGGGGGGCCCTTATGAGCAGTTCTTC
CASNLEGGGPYEQFF
>TRBV4-2|18|TRBJ1-1|.|.
TGTGCCAGCAGAGGAGAGGAACAGGGCCTCCGGGTCAGCACTGAAGCTTTCTTT
CASRGEEQGLRVSTEAFF
>TRBV7-9|14|TRBJ2-7|.|.
TGTGCCAGCAGCTTAACCGGACAGACCTACGAGCAGTACTTC
CASSLTGQTYEQYF